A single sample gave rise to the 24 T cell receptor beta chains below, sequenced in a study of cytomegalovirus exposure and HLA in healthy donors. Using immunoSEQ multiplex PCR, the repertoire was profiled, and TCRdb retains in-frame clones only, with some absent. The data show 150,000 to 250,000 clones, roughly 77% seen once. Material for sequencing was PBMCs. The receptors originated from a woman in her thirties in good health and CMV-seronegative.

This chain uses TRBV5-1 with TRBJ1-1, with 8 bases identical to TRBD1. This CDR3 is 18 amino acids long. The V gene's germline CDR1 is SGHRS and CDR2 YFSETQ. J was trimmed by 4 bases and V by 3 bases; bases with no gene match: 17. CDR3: CASSSLLKPQGASTEAFF. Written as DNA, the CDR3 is TGCGCCAGCAGCTCCTTACTTAAACCCCAGGGGGCTAGCACTGAAGCTTTCTTT.

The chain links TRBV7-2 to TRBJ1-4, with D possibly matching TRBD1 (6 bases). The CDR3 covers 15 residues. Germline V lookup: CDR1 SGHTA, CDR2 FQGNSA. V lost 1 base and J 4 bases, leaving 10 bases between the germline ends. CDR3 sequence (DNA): TGTGCCAGCAGCTTAGGCGGGGGCGTTAATGAAAAACTGTTTTTT. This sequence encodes CASSLGGGVNEKLFF.

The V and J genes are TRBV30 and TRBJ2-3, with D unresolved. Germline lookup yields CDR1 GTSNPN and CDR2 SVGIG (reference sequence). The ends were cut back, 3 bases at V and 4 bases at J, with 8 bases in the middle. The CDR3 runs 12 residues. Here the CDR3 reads CAWRVYADTQYF. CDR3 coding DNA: TGTGCCTGGAGGGTCTACGCAGATACGCAGTATTTT.

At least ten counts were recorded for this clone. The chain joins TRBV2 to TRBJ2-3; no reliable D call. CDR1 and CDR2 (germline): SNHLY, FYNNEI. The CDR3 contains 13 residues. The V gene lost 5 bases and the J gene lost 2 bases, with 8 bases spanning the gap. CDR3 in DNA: TGTGCCAGCAGTCCCCCCTTCACAGATACGCAGTATTTT. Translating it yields CASSPPFTDTQYF.

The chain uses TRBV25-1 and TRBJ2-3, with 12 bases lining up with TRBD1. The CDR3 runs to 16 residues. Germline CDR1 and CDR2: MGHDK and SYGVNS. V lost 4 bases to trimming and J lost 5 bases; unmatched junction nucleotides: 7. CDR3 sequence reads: CASSAGQGAWGDTQYF. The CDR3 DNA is TGTGCCAGCAGTGCGGGACAGGGGGCTTGGGGAGATACGCAGTATTTT.

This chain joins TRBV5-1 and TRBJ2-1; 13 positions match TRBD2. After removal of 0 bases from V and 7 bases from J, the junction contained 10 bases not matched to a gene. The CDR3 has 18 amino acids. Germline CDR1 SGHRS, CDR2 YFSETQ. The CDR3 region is CASSLANTGLAGDNEQFF. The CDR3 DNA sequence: TGCGCCAGCAGCTTGGCCAATACAGGACTAGCGGGAGATAATGAGCAGTTCTTC.

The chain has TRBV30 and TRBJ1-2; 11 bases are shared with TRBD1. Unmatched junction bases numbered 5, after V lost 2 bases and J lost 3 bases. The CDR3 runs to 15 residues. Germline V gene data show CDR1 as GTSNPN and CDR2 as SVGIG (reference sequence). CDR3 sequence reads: CAWSPGQGGYYGYTF. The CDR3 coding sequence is TGTGCCTGGAGTCCGGGACAGGGGGGCTACTATGGCTACACCTTC.

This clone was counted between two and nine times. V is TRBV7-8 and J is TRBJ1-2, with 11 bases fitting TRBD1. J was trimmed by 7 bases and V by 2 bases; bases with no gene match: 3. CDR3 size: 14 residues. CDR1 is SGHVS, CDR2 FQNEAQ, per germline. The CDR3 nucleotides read TGTGCCAGCAGCTTAATGGGACAGGGGGTTGGCTACACCTTC. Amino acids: CASSLMGQGVGYTF.

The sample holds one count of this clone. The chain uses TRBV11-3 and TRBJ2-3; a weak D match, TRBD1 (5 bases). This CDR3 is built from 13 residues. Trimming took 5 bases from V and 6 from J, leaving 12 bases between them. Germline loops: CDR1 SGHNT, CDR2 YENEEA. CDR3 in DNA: TGTGCCAGCAGCGCGAAGGGGCTCGATACGCAGTATTTT. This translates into CASSAKGLDTQYF.

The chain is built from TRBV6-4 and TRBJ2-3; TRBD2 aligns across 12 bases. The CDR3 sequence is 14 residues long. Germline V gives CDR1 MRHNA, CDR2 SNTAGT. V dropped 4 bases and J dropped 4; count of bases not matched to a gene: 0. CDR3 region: CASSGTSGADTQYF. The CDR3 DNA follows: TGTGCCAGCAGTGGGACTAGCGGGGCAGATACGCAGTATTTT.

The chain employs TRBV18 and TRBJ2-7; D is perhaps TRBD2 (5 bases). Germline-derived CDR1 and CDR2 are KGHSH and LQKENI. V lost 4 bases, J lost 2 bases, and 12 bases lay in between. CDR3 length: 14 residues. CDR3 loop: CASSLPGKPYEQYF. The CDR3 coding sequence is TGTGCCAGCTCACTTCCCGGGAAACCCTACGAGCAGTACTTC.

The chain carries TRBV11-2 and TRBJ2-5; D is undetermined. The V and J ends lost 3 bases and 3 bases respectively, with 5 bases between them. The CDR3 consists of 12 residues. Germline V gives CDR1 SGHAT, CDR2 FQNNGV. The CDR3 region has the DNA TGTGCCAGCAGCTTCTTCGAAGAGACCCAGTACTTC. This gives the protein CASSFFEETQYF.

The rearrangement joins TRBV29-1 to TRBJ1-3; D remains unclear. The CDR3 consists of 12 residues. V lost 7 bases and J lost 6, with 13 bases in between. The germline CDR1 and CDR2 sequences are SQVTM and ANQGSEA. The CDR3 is CSALGQTNTIYF. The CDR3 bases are TGCAGCGCCCTTGGGCAGACAAACACCATATATTTT.

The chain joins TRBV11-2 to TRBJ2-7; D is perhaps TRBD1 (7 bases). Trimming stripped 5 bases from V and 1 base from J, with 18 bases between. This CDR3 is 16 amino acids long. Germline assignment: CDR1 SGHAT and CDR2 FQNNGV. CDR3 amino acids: CASSTRSGGPSYEQYF. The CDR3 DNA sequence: TGTGCCAGCAGCACCCGGTCAGGGGGGCCGTCCTACGAGCAGTACTTC. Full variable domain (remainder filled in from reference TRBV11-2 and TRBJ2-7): EAGVAQSPRYKIIEKRQSVAFWCNPISGHATLYWYQQILGQGPKLLIQFQNNGVVDDSQLPKDRFSAERLKGVDSTLKIQPAKLEDSAVYLCASSTRSGGPSYEQYFGPGTRLTVT.

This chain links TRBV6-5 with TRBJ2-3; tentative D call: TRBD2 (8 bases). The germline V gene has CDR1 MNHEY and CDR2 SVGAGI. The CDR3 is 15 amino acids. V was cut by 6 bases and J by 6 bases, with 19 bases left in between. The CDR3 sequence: CASRFSGKGADTQYF. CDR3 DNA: TGTGCCAGCAGATTTAGCGGGAAGGGGGCTGATACGCAGTATTTT.

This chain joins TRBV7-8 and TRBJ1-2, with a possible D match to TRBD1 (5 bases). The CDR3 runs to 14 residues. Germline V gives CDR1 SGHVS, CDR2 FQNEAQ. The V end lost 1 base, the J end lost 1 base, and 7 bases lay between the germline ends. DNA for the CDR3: TGTGCCAGCAGCTTAGAGCAGGGTAACTATGGCTACACCTTC. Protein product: CASSLEQGNYGYTF.

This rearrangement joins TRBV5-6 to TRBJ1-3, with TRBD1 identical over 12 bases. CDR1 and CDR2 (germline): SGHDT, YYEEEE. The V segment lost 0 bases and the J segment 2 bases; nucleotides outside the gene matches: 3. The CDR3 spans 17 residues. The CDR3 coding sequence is TGTGCCAGCAGCTTGGCCGGGACAGGGGGCACTGGAAACACCATATATTTT. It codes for CASSLAGTGGTGNTIYF.

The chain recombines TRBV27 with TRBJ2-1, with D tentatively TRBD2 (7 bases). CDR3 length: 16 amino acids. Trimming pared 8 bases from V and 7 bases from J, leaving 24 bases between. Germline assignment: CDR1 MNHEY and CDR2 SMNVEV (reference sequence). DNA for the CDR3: TGTGCCAGCGGACGCGACTTGGGAGGGGGTACAAATGAGCAGTTCTTC. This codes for CASGRDLGGGTNEQFF.

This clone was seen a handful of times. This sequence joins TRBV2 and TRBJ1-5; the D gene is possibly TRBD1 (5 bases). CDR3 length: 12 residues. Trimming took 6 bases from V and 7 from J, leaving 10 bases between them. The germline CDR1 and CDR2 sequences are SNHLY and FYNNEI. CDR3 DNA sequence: TGTGCCAGCAGGCCAGGGAACCAGCCCCAGCATTTT. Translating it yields CASRPGNQPQHF.

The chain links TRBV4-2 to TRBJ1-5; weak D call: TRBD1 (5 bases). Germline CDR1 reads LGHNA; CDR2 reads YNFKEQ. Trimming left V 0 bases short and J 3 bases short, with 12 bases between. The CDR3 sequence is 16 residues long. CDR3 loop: CASSQDWRGYNQPQHF. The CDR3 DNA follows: TGTGCCAGCAGCCAAGACTGGAGGGGCTACAATCAGCCCCAGCATTTT.

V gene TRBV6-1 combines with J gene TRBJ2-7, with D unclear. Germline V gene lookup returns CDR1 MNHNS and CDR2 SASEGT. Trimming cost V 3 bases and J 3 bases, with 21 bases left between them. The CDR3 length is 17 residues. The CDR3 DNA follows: TGTGCCAGCAGTGATGAATCGGTAGCCTCCAAGTTCTACGAGCAGTACTTC. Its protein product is CASSDESVASKFYEQYF.

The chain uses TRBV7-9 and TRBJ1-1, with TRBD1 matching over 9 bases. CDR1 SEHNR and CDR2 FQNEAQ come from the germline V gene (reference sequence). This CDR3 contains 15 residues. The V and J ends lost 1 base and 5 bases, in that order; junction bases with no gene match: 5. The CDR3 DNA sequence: TGTGCCAGCAGCTTAGTACAGGGGGCGAGAACTGAAGCTTTCTTT. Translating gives CASSLVQGARTEAFF.

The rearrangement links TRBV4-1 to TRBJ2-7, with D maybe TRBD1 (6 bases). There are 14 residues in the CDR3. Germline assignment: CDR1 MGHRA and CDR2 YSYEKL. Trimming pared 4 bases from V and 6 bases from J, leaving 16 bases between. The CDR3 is CASSRADSTAEQYF. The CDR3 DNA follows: TGCGCCAGCAGCCGCGCGGACAGTACCGCCGAGCAGTACTTC.

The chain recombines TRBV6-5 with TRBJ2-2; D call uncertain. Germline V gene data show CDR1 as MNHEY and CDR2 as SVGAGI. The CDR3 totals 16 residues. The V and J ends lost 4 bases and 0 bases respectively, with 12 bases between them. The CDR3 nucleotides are TGTGCCAGCAGTTTCCACCTTACATCGAACACCGGGGAGCTGTTTTTT. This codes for CASSFHLTSNTGELFF.